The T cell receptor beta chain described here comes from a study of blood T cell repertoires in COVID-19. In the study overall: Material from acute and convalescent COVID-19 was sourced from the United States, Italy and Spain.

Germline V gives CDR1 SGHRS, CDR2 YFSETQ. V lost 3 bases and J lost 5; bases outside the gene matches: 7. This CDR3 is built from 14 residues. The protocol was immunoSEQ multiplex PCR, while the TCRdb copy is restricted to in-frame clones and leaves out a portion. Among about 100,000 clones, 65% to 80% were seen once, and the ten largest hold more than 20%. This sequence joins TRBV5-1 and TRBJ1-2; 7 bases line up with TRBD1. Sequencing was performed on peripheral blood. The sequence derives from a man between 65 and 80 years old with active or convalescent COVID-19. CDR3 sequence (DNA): TGCGCCAGCAGCTCAGATGACAGGGTTTATGGCTACACCTTC. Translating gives CASSSDDRVYGYTF.